Listed below are T cell receptor beta chains from one sample, sequenced in a study of blood T cell repertoires in COVID-19. Using immunoSEQ multiplex PCR, the repertoire was profiled, and TCRdb retains in-frame clones only, with some absent. The sample has more than 250,000 clones, roughly 90% seen once; the top ten hold roughly 6.5%. The sample was peripheral blood. These receptor sequences come from a man between 18 and 35 years old who had recovered from COVID-19. CDR3s include the opening cysteine and the closing phenylalanine or tryptophan. Fields, in order: V gene, D gene, CDR3 length, J gene, clone size, CDR3 protein, CDR3 DNA. D genes are given only for firm matches. The size of a clone is reported for some rows only, either as once, few or many, or as a class for expanded clones.

v_call: TRBV5-1
d_call: TRBD2
cdr3_length: 16
j_call: TRBJ2-1
clone_size: once
cdr3_aa: CASSLAGLAGGLEQFF
cdr3_nt: TGCGCCAGCAGCTTGGCGGGACTAGCGGGGGGGTTGGAGCAGTTCTTC

v_call: TRBV29-1
d_call: -
cdr3_length: 12
j_call: TRBJ2-2
clone_size: -
cdr3_aa: CSALGQTGELFF
cdr3_nt: TGCAGCGCCCTGGGCCAGACCGGGGAGCTGTTTTTT

v_call: TRBV9
d_call: -
cdr3_length: 14
j_call: TRBJ2-7
clone_size: -
cdr3_aa: CASSVADLSGEQYF
cdr3_nt: TGTGCCAGCAGCGTAGCCGACTTGTCGGGCGAGCAGTACTTC

v_call: TRBV18
d_call: -
cdr3_length: 14
j_call: TRBJ1-1
clone_size: -
cdr3_aa: CASSPPAGSTEAFF
cdr3_nt: TGTGCCAGCTCACCACCGGCGGGAAGCACTGAAGCTTTCTTT

v_call: TRBV3-1/TRBV3-2
d_call: -
cdr3_length: 12
j_call: TRBJ2-7
clone_size: -
cdr3_aa: CASSQGLYEQYF
cdr3_nt: TGTGCCAGCAGCCAAGGGCTCTACGAGCAGTACTTC

v_call: TRBV11-2
d_call: TRBD2
cdr3_length: 16
j_call: TRBJ2-5
clone_size: once
cdr3_aa: CASSPRLAGAGETQYF
cdr3_nt: TGTGCCAGCAGCCCAAGACTAGCGGGAGCCGGAGAGACCCAGTACTTC

v_call: TRBV20-1
d_call: TRBD1
cdr3_length: 10
j_call: TRBJ1-2
clone_size: -
cdr3_aa: CSAWTGGYTF
cdr3_nt: TGCAGTGCTTGGACAGGCGGCTACACCTTC

v_call: TRBV18
d_call: TRBD2
cdr3_length: 18
j_call: TRBJ2-3
clone_size: -
cdr3_aa: CASSPARGLAGGPDTQYF
cdr3_nt: TGTGCCAGCTCACCAGCGAGGGGACTAGCGGGAGGCCCAGATACGCAGTATTTT

v_call: TRBV7-2
d_call: TRBD2
cdr3_length: 18
j_call: TRBJ2-1
clone_size: -
cdr3_aa: CASSLLGRRGTLYNEQFF
cdr3_nt: TGTGCCAGCAGCTTACTCGGACGGCGGGGGACCCTCTACAATGAGCAGTTCTTC

v_call: TRBV6-6
d_call: -
cdr3_length: 13
j_call: TRBJ2-7
clone_size: -
cdr3_aa: CASSSRSSYEQYF
cdr3_nt: TGTGCCAGCAGTTCCCGTAGCTCCTACGAGCAGTACTTC

v_call: TRBV19
d_call: -
cdr3_length: 13
j_call: TRBJ2-1
clone_size: -
cdr3_aa: CASRLISTNEQFF
cdr3_nt: TGTGCCAGTAGACTTATTTCCACCAATGAGCAGTTCTTC

v_call: TRBV5-1
d_call: TRBD2
cdr3_length: 16
j_call: TRBJ2-3
clone_size: -
cdr3_aa: CASSWDSGGPTDTQYF
cdr3_nt: TGCGCCAGCAGTTGGGATAGCGGGGGACCCACAGATACGCAGTATTTT

v_call: TRBV13
d_call: TRBD1
cdr3_length: 15
j_call: TRBJ1-2
clone_size: once
cdr3_aa: CASSTSGGAGYGYTF
cdr3_nt: TGTGCCAGCAGCACCTCAGGGGGCGCTGGCTATGGCTACACCTTC

v_call: TRBV4-1
d_call: -
cdr3_length: 16
j_call: TRBJ2-7
clone_size: -
cdr3_aa: CASSQGTGIIGYEQYF
cdr3_nt: TGCGCCAGCAGCCAAGGAACCGGGATCATCGGCTACGAGCAGTACTTC

v_call: TRBV18
d_call: -
cdr3_length: 14
j_call: TRBJ1-2
clone_size: -
cdr3_aa: CASSPTGDPHGYTF
cdr3_nt: TGTGCCAGCTCACCAACGGGGGACCCTCATGGCTACACCTTC

v_call: TRBV5-4
d_call: -
cdr3_length: 15
j_call: TRBJ1-2
clone_size: -
cdr3_aa: CASSGGLPGAYGYTF
cdr3_nt: TGTGCCAGCAGCGGGGGTCTGCCAGGGGCCTATGGCTACACCTTC

v_call: TRBV19
d_call: TRBD1
cdr3_length: 15
j_call: TRBJ2-2
clone_size: -
cdr3_aa: CASSTGTVNTGELFF
cdr3_nt: TGTGCCAGTAGTACGGGGACAGTAAACACCGGGGAGCTGTTTTTT

v_call: TRBV5-1
d_call: -
cdr3_length: 15
j_call: TRBJ2-2
clone_size: -
cdr3_aa: CASSPGIDRPGELFF
cdr3_nt: TGCGCCAGCAGCCCGGGTATAGACCGTCCCGGGGAGCTGTTTTTT

v_call: TRBV6-1
d_call: TRBD1
cdr3_length: 15
j_call: TRBJ1-4
clone_size: -
cdr3_aa: CASSEQGAGTEKLFF
cdr3_nt: TGTGCCAGCAGTGAACAGGGGGCGGGAACTGAAAAACTGTTTTTT

v_call: TRBV6-6
d_call: -
cdr3_length: 17
j_call: TRBJ1-3
clone_size: few
cdr3_aa: CASSLPPTARWGNTIYF
cdr3_nt: TGTGCCAGCAGTCTTCCCCCGACAGCCCGGTGGGGAAACACCATATATTTT

v_call: TRBV3-1/TRBV3-2
d_call: -
cdr3_length: 12
j_call: TRBJ2-2
clone_size: -
cdr3_aa: CASTLESGELFF
cdr3_nt: TGTGCCAGCACCCTGGAGTCCGGGGAGCTGTTTTTT

v_call: TRBV19
d_call: TRBD1
cdr3_length: 14
j_call: TRBJ2-7
clone_size: -
cdr3_aa: CASSFGTGDYEQYF
cdr3_nt: TGTGCCAGTAGCTTCGGGACAGGGGACTACGAGCAGTACTTC

v_call: TRBV29-1
d_call: -
cdr3_length: 22
j_call: TRBJ2-3
clone_size: -
cdr3_aa: CSVVGQGDGRGWRHLLTDTQYF
cdr3_nt: TGCAGCGTTGTGGGCCAGGGCGACGGGAGAGGATGGAGGCATTTACTCACAGATACGCAGTATTTT

v_call: TRBV3-1/TRBV3-2
d_call: TRBD2
cdr3_length: 14
j_call: TRBJ2-3
clone_size: -
cdr3_aa: CASSRTSGTDTQYF
cdr3_nt: TGTGCCAGCAGCCGGACTAGCGGCACAGATACGCAGTATTTT

v_call: TRBV29-1
d_call: TRBD1
cdr3_length: 18
j_call: TRBJ1-2
clone_size: -
cdr3_aa: CSVENNIGQGDDGYGYTF
cdr3_nt: TGCAGCGTTGAAAACAATATCGGACAGGGTGATGATGGGTATGGCTACACCTTC

v_call: TRBV3-1/TRBV3-2
d_call: TRBD2
cdr3_length: 18
j_call: TRBJ2-1
clone_size: -
cdr3_aa: CASSLRTSRMLSYNEQFF
cdr3_nt: TGTGCCAGCAGCCTTCGGACTAGCAGAATGCTCTCCTACAATGAGCAGTTCTTC

v_call: TRBV29-1
d_call: TRBD1
cdr3_length: 12
j_call: TRBJ2-1
clone_size: -
cdr3_aa: CSVRDRSGEQFF
cdr3_nt: TGCAGCGTTAGGGACAGGTCAGGTGAGCAGTTCTTC

v_call: TRBV7-9
d_call: -
cdr3_length: 16
j_call: TRBJ1-3
clone_size: -
cdr3_aa: CASSLAREVYGNTIYF
cdr3_nt: TGTGCCAGCAGCTTAGCCCGGGAGGTGTACGGAAACACCATATATTTT

v_call: TRBV7-3
d_call: -
cdr3_length: 14
j_call: TRBJ1-1
clone_size: once
cdr3_aa: CASSLTPGIPEAFF
cdr3_nt: TGTGCCAGCAGCTTAACTCCGGGGATCCCTGAAGCTTTCTTT

v_call: TRBV6-5
d_call: TRBD1
cdr3_length: 16
j_call: TRBJ1-1
clone_size: -
cdr3_aa: CASSSQGTGGTTEAFF
cdr3_nt: TGTGCCAGCAGTTCACAAGGGACAGGGGGGACCACTGAAGCTTTCTTT

v_call: TRBV6-2/TRBV6-3
d_call: -
cdr3_length: 14
j_call: TRBJ1-1
clone_size: -
cdr3_aa: CASSWAGVNTEAFF
cdr3_nt: TGTGCCAGCAGCTGGGCGGGGGTGAACACTGAAGCTTTCTTT

v_call: TRBV15
d_call: -
cdr3_length: 15
j_call: TRBJ1-1
clone_size: few
cdr3_aa: CATSRWGTGVGEAFF
cdr3_nt: TGTGCCACCAGCAGATGGGGTACGGGGGTAGGTGAAGCTTTCTTT

v_call: TRBV19
d_call: TRBD2
cdr3_length: 14
j_call: TRBJ2-3
clone_size: -
cdr3_aa: CASSITSGGGTQYF
cdr3_nt: TGTGCCAGTAGTATAACTAGCGGGGGTGGTACGCAGTATTTT

v_call: TRBV12-5
d_call: -
cdr3_length: 13
j_call: TRBJ2-7
clone_size: -
cdr3_aa: CASGTGQIGKQYF
cdr3_nt: TGTGCTAGTGGAACTGGACAGATCGGGAAGCAGTACTTC

v_call: TRBV27
d_call: -
cdr3_length: 11
j_call: TRBJ1-6
clone_size: once
cdr3_aa: CASSSNSPLHF
cdr3_nt: TGTGCCAGCAGTTCAAATTCACCCCTCCACTTT

v_call: TRBV5-5
d_call: -
cdr3_length: 15
j_call: TRBJ2-7
clone_size: -
cdr3_aa: CASSLAPGGYYEQYF
cdr3_nt: TGTGCCAGCAGCTTGGCTCCGGGCGGGTACTACGAGCAGTACTTC

v_call: TRBV15
d_call: -
cdr3_length: 12
j_call: TRBJ2-1
clone_size: -
cdr3_aa: CATSRDGGEQFF
cdr3_nt: TGTGCCACCAGCAGAGATGGCGGTGAGCAGTTCTTC

v_call: TRBV6-5
d_call: -
cdr3_length: 14
j_call: TRBJ2-7
clone_size: -
cdr3_aa: CASSLPARGREQYF
cdr3_nt: TGTGCCAGCAGTCTTCCTGCACGGGGTCGCGAGCAGTACTTC

v_call: TRBV4-3
d_call: TRBD2
cdr3_length: 19
j_call: TRBJ2-7
clone_size: -
cdr3_aa: CASSQDAPSGGRLSYEQYF
cdr3_nt: TGCGCCAGCAGCCAAGATGCCCCTAGCGGGGGCCGCCTCTCCTACGAGCAGTACTTC

v_call: TRBV6-1
d_call: -
cdr3_length: 17
j_call: TRBJ1-5
clone_size: -
cdr3_aa: CASSGQGGAPSNQPQHF
cdr3_nt: TGTGCCAGCAGTGGTCAAGGCGGGGCCCCGAGCAATCAGCCCCAGCATTTT

v_call: TRBV29-1
d_call: TRBD1
cdr3_length: 11
j_call: TRBJ2-3
clone_size: -
cdr3_aa: CSVDGQGGQYF
cdr3_nt: TGCAGCGTTGACGGACAGGGGGGGCAGTATTTT

v_call: TRBV4-3
d_call: TRBD1
cdr3_length: 13
j_call: TRBJ2-7
clone_size: once
cdr3_aa: CASSQDQGQEQYF
cdr3_nt: TGCGCCAGCAGCCAAGATCAGGGACAGGAGCAGTACTTC

v_call: TRBV6-6
d_call: TRBD1
cdr3_length: 13
j_call: TRBJ1-1
clone_size: -
cdr3_aa: CASSQDRVSEAFF
cdr3_nt: TGTGCCAGCAGCCAGGACAGGGTCTCTGAAGCTTTCTTT

v_call: TRBV6-5
d_call: -
cdr3_length: 15
j_call: TRBJ2-1
clone_size: -
cdr3_aa: CASSYAGLTYNEQFF
cdr3_nt: TGTGCCAGCAGTTACGCGGGGCTCACCTACAATGAGCAGTTCTTC

v_call: TRBV25-1
d_call: -
cdr3_length: 11
j_call: TRBJ2-7
clone_size: -
cdr3_aa: CASTRGYEQYF
cdr3_nt: TGTGCCAGCACTAGAGGCTACGAGCAGTACTTC

v_call: TRBV6-2/TRBV6-3
d_call: -
cdr3_length: 12
j_call: TRBJ1-1
clone_size: -
cdr3_aa: CASSSEPTEAFF
cdr3_nt: TGTGCCAGCAGTTCGGAGCCCACTGAAGCTTTCTTT

v_call: TRBV9
d_call: -
cdr3_length: 16
j_call: TRBJ2-1
clone_size: -
cdr3_aa: CASSVGGAPRYNEQFF
cdr3_nt: TGTGCCAGCAGCGTGGGGGGGGCCCCCCGGTACAATGAGCAGTTCTTC

v_call: TRBV18
d_call: -
cdr3_length: 13
j_call: TRBJ1-1
clone_size: once
cdr3_aa: CASSIGENTEAFF
cdr3_nt: TGTGCCAGCTCCATCGGGGAGAACACTGAAGCTTTCTTT

v_call: TRBV28
d_call: -
cdr3_length: 16
j_call: TRBJ2-3
clone_size: few
cdr3_aa: CASTLGANWGTDTQYF
cdr3_nt: TGTGCCAGCACTTTGGGGGCGAATTGGGGCACAGATACGCAGTATTTT

v_call: TRBV10-3
d_call: -
cdr3_length: 15
j_call: TRBJ2-7
clone_size: -
cdr3_aa: CAISGLQGQSYEQYF
cdr3_nt: TGTGCCATCAGTGGCCTCCAGGGACAATCCTACGAGCAGTACTTC